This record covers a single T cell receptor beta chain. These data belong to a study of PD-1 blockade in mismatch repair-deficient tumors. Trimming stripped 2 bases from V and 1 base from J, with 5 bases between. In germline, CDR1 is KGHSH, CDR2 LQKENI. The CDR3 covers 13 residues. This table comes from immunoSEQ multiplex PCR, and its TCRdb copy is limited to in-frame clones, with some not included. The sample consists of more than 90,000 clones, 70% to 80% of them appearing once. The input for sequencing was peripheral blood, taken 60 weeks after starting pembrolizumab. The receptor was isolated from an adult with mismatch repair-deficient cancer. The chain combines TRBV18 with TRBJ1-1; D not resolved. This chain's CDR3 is CASSPAQNTEAFF. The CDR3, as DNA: TGTGCCAGCTCACCAGCCCAGAACACTGAAGCTTTCTTT.